Listed here are 3 T cell receptor beta chains from one sample, sequenced in a study of Graves' ophthalmopathy and Graves' hyperthyroidism (dated by TCRdb to the late 2010s). Data came from an Illumina HiSeq 2000. For repertoire sequencing, TCR beta CDR3 regions were amplified from RNA transcripts. HTBI primers and the Qiagen OneStep RT-PCR kit were used in a first-round RT-PCR, which was followed by a second-round multiplex PCR, size selection and purification. In-frame beta chains were kept once TCRdb had trimmed the public reads at Q25 with fastp and called clones with MiXCR. One record per CDR3 amino acid sequence lists the most common genes and DNA. The table for this sample lists approximately 700,000 distinct CDR3 sequences; roughly two fifths of them were counted only once. The ten largest make up approximately 46% of the sample. Material for sequencing was peripheral blood. Receptor source: an adult man with Graves' ophthalmopathy.

This clonotype appeared a few times. The chain is built from TRBV20-1 and TRBJ2-7, with 8 nucleotides matching TRBD2. J gave up 3 bases and V 1 base, and 11 bases lay outside the gene matches. This CDR3 contains 16 residues. Germline CDR1 is DFQATT and CDR2 is SNEGSKA (reference sequence). In nucleotides, the CDR3 is TGCAGTGCTAGAGCCGGGAGGGGGGGGCGCAGCTACGAGCAGTACTTC. It translates to CSARAGRGGRSYEQYF.

There are many counts of this clonotype. The rearrangement uses TRBV24-1 and TRBJ2-5, with 8 nucleotides matching TRBD2. Germline trimming cut 3 bases from V and 2 bases from J; bases unmatched to any gene: 7. This CDR3 comprises 16 residues. Germline CDR1 and CDR2: KGHDR and SFDVKD. The CDR3 spells CATSDATSGVQETQYF. The CDR3 DNA is TGTGCCACCAGTGATGCAACTAGCGGAGTTCAAGAGACCCAGTACTTC.

This clonotype was seen a handful of times. The chain carries TRBV11-2 and TRBJ2-5, with 9 bases identical to TRBD1. This CDR3 comprises 15 residues. Germline V gives CDR1 SGHAT, CDR2 FQNNGV. The junction had 9 bases not matched to a gene; V was cut back by 5 bases and J by 5 bases. In DNA, the CDR3 is TGTGCCAGCAGCCCTACGGGACAGGGCGCGGAGACCCAGTACTTC. Translation gives CASSPTGQGAETQYF.